There are many counts of the clone carrying this T cell receptor (beta chain). Its antigen is as yet unknown. The CDR3 consists of 15 residues. The germline V and J ends were trimmed by 0 bases and 1 base, with 10 bases remaining between them. Germline V gene data show CDR1 as SGDLS and CDR2 as YYNGEE. These data belong to a study of T cells after yellow fever vaccination. Study in general: It was SMART-Seq v4 Ultra Low Input that prepared the fractions with low cell numbers.

Template-switching 5'RACE yielded the TCR cDNA; a universal primer site and UMIs were added in the process. TCRdb itself ran the 5' RACE reads through MiXCR, one entry per CDR3 protein. This sample has about 320,000 distinct CDR3 sequences; roughly a tenth occur once, and the top ten carry 2.5% to 4%. The study, taken as a whole, reports: Weaker, the secondary response peaked sooner, at day 5 versus 15.

The sequencing used CD4+ T cells sorted from PBMCs, collected 45 days after the yellow fever booster vaccination. This clonotype originated in a man between 18 and 35 years old who received the YFV17D yellow fever vaccine. V is TRBV9 and J is TRBJ1-1; tentative D call: TRBD1 (6 bases). Here the CDR3 reads CASSVGGGSNTEAFF. CDR3 sequence (DNA): TGTGCCAGCAGCGTAGGCGGGGGCTCGAACACTGAAGCTTTCTTT. The complete variable domain, with remaining parts taken from reference TRBV9 and TRBJ1-1, reads DSGVTQTPKHLITATGQRVTLRCSPRSGDLSVYWYQQSLDQGLQFLIQYYNGEERAKGNILERFSAQQFPDLHSELNLSSLELGDSALYFCASSVGGGSNTEAFFGQGTRLTVV.